The clone carrying this TCR beta chain was counted only a few times. The target antigen is unknown. Sequencing used immunoSEQ multiplex PCR; TCRdb keeps in-frame clones, though not all of them. The sample carries roughly 70,000 clones, 88% recorded once. The data derive from a study of OX40 agonist ivuxolimab in advanced cancers. About the study: Dose-escalation cases comprised hepatocellular carcinoma, melanoma, renal cell or head and neck cancer.

Points from the study as a whole: CD4+ and CD8+ T cells in blood underwent clonal expansion by week 6 at 0.1 to 3.0 mg/kg.

The sequencing used CD4+ or CD8+ T cells sorted from blood, collected in a trial of the OX40 agonist ivuxolimab. The TCR was taken from an adult with an advanced solid tumor such as melanoma, head and neck, liver or kidney cancer.

This chain's CDR3 is CASSPGPGARETQYF. The CDR3 DNA follows: TGTGCCAGCAGCCCCGGCCCAGGGGCGAGGGAGACCCAGTACTTC. This chain links TRBV5-4 with TRBJ2-5, with a tentative D call TRBD1 (6 bases). This CDR3 spans 15 amino acids. Germline V gives CDR1 SGHNT, CDR2 YYREEE (reference sequence). Trimming shortened V by 4 bases and J by 5 bases, and 18 bases separated the two germline ends.